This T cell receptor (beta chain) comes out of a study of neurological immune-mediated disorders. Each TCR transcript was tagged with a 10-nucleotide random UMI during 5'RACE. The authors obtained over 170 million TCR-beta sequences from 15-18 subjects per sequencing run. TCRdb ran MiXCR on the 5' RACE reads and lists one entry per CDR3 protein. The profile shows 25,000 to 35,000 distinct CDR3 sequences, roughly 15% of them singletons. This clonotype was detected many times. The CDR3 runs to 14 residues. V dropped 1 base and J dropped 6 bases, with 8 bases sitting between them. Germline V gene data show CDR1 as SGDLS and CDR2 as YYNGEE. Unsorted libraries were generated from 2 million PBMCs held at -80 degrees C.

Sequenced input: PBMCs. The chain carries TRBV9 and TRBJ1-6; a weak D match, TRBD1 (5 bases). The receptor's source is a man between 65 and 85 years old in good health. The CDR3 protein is CASSVRDSNSPLHF. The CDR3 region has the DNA TGTGCCAGCAGCGTACGGGACTCTAATTCACCCCTCCACTTT.